This TCR beta chain was found in a study of cytomegalovirus exposure and HLA in healthy donors. The V gene end was trimmed by 0 bases and the J gene end by 2 bases; junction bases not matched to a gene: 2. The germline CDR1 and CDR2 sequences are SGHNT and YYREEE (reference sequence). The CDR3 runs 15 residues. Points on this clone: The antigen remains unidentified.

Whole-study findings and limits: Some public TCRs appeared in many individuals, while most sequences were rare.

The study ran its PCR with 60 Vbeta and 13 Jbeta primers. Method: immunoSEQ multiplex PCR; TCRdb's copy keeps in-frame clones and lacks some. In the table there are around 140,000 clones, around four fifths of which are singletons. The specimen was PBMCs. The chain carries TRBV5-4 and TRBJ1-3, with 7 nucleotides matching TRBD1. The clonotype was recovered from a man aged 35-49 years in good health and CMV-seronegative. The CDR3 here is CASSLDQGAGNTIYF. The DNA of the CDR3 is TGTGCCAGCAGCTTGGATCAGGGGGCTGGAAACACCATATATTTT.